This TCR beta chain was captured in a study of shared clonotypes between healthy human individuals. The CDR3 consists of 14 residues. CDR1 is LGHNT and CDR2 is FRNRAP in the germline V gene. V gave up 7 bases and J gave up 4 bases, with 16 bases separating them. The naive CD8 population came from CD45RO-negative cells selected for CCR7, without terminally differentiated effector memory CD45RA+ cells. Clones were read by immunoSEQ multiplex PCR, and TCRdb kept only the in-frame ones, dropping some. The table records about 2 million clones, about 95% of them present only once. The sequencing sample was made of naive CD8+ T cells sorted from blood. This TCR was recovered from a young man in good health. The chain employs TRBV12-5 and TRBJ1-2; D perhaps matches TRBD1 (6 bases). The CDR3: CASVFEGGSYGYTF. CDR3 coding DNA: TGTGCTAGTGTCTTCGAGGGGGGTAGCTATGGCTACACCTTC.